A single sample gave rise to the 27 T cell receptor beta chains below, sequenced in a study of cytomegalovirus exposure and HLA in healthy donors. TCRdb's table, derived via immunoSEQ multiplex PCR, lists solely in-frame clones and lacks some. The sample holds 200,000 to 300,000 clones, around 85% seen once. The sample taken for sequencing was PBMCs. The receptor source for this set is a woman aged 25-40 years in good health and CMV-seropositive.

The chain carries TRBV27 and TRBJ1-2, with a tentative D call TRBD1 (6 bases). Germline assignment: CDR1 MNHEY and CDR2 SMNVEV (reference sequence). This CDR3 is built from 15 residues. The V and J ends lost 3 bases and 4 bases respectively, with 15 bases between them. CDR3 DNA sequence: TGTGCCAGCAGTTTGACCCCGGGAGGGGGCTATGGCTACACCTTC. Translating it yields CASSLTPGGGYGYTF.

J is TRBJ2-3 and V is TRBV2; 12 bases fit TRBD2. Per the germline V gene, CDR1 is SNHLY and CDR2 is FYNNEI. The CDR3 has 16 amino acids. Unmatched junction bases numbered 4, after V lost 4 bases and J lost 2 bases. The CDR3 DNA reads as TGTGCCAGCAGTGTAGGGACTAGCGGGTTCACAGATACGCAGTATTTT. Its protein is CASSVGTSGFTDTQYF. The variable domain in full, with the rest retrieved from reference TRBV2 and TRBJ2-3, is EPEVTQTPSHQVTQMGQEVILRCVPISNHLYFYWYRQILGQKVEFLVSFYNNEISEKSEIFDDQFSVERPDGSNFTLKIRSTKLEDSAMYFCASSVGTSGFTDTQYFGPGTRLTVL.

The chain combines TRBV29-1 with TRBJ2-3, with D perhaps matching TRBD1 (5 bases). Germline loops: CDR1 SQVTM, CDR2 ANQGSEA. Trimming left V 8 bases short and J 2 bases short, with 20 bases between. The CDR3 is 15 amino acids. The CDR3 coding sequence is TGCAGCTCCAGCCCCGCACAAGGGGCCACAGATACGCAGTATTTT. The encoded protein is CSSSPAQGATDTQYF.

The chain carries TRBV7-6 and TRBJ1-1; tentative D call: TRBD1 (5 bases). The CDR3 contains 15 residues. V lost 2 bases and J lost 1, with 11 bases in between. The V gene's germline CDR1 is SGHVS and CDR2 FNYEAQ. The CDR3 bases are TGTGCCAGCAGCTTATTGGACACCCGGAACACTGAAGCTTTCTTT. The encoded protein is CASSLLDTRNTEAFF.

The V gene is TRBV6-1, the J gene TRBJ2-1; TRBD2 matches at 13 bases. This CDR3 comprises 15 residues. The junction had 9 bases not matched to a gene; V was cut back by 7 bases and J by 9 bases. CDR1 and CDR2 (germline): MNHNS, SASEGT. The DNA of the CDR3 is TGTGCCAGCAATACACTAGCGGGAGGGTGGAGTGAGCAGTTCTTC. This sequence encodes CASNTLAGGWSEQFF.

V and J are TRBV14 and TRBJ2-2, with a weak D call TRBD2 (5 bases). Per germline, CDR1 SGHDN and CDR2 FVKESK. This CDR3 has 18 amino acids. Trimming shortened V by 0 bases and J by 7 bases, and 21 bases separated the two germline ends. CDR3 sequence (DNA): TGTGCCAGCAGCCAAGAACTAATCGAGAGGGCCATTAACGGGGAGCTGTTTTTT. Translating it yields CASSQELIERAINGELFF.

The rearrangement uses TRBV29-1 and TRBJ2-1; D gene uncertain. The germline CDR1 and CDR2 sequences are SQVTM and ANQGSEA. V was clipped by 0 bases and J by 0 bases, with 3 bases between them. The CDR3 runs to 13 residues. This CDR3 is CSVEEASYNEQFF. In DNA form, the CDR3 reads TGCAGCGTTGAAGAGGCCTCCTACAATGAGCAGTTCTTC.

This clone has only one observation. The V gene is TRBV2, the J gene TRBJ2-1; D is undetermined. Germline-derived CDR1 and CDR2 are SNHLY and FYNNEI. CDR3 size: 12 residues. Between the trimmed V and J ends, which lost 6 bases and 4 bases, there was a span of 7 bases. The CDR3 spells CASSRVYNEQFF. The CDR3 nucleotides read TGTGCCAGCAGCCGGGTTTACAATGAGCAGTTCTTC.

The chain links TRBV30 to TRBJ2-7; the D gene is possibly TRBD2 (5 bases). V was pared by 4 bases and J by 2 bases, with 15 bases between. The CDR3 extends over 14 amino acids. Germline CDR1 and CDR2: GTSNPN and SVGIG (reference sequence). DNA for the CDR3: TGTGCCTGGAAAAGAGGGCAGGCGACCTACGAGCAGTACTTC. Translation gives CAWKRGQATYEQYF.

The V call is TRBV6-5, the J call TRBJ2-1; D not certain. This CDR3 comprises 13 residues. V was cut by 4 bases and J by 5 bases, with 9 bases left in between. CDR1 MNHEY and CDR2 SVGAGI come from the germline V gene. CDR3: CASSFSPNNEQFF. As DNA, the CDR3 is TGTGCCAGCAGTTTTAGCCCGAACAATGAGCAGTTCTTC.

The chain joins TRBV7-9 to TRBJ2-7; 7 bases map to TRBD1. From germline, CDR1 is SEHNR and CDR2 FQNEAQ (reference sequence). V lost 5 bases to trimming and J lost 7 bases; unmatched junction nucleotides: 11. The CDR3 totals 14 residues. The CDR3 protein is CASSAGTASREQYF. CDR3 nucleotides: TGTGCCAGCAGCGCCGGGACAGCTTCACGGGAGCAGTACTTC.

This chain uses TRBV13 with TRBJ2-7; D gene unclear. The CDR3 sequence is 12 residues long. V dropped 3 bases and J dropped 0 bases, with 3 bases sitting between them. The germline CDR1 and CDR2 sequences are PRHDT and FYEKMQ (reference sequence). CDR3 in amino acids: CASSFSSYEQYF. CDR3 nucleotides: TGTGCCAGCAGCTTCAGCTCCTACGAGCAGTACTTC.

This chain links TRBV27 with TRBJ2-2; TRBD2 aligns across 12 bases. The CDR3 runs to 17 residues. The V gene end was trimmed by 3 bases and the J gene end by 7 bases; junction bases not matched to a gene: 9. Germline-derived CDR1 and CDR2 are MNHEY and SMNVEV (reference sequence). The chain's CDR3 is CASSFKRLAGVGGELFF. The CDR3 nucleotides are TGTGCCAGCAGTTTTAAGCGACTAGCGGGAGTCGGCGGGGAGCTGTTTTTT.

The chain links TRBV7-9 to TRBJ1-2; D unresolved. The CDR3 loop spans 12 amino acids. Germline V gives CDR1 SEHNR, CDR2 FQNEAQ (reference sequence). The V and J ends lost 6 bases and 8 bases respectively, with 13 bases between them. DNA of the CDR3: TGTGCCAGCAGATCTAGAGTAAAGGGCTACACCTTC. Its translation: CASRSRVKGYTF.

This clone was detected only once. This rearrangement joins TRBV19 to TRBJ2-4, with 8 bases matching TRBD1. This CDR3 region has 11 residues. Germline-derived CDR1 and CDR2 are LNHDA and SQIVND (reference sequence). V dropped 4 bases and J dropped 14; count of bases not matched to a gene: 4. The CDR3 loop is CASSTGQGKYF. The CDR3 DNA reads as TGTGCCAGTAGTACAGGACAGGGAAAGTACTTC.

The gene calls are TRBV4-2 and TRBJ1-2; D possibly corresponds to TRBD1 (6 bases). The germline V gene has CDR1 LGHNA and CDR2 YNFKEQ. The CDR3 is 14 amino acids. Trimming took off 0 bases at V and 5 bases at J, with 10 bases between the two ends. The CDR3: CASSQENQGYGYTF. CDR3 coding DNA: TGTGCCAGCAGCCAAGAAAACCAGGGGTATGGCTACACCTTC.

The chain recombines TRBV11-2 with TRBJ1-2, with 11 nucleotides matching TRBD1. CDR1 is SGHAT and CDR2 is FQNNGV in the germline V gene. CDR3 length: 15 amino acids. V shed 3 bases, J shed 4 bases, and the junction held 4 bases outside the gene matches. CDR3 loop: CASSLGQGELYGYTF. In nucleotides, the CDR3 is TGTGCCAGCAGCTTGGGACAGGGGGAACTCTATGGCTACACCTTC. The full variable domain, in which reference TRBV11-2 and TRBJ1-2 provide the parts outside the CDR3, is EAGVAQSPRYKIIEKRQSVAFWCNPISGHATLYWYQQILGQGPKLLIQFQNNGVVDDSQLPKDRFSAERLKGVDSTLKIQPAKLEDSAVYLCASSLGQGELYGYTFGSGTRLTVV.

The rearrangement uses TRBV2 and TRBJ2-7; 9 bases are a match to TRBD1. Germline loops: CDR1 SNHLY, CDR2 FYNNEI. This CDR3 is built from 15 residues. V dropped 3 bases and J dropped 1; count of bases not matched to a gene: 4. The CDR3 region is CASSDTGTGSYEQYF. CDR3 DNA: TGTGCCAGCAGTGATACCGGGACAGGGTCCTACGAGCAGTACTTC.

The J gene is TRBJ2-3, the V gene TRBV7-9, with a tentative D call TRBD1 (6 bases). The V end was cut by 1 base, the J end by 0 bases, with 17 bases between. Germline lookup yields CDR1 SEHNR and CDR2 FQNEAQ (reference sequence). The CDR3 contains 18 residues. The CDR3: CASSLGLGYRESTDTQYF. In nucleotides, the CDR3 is TGTGCCAGCAGCTTAGGATTAGGATACAGGGAGAGCACAGATACGCAGTATTTT.

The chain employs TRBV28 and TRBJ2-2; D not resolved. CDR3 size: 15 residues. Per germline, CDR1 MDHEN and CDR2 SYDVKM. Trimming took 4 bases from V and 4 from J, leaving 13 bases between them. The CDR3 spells CASSSPMTSTGELFF. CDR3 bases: TGTGCCAGCAGTTCGCCGATGACAAGCACCGGGGAGCTGTTTTTT. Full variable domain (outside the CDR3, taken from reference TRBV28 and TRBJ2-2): DVKVTQSSRYLVKRTGEKVFLECVQDMDHENMFWYRQDPGLGLRLIYFSYDVKMKEKGDIPEGYSVSREKKERFSLILESASTNQTSMYLCASSSPMTSTGELFFGEGSRLTVL.

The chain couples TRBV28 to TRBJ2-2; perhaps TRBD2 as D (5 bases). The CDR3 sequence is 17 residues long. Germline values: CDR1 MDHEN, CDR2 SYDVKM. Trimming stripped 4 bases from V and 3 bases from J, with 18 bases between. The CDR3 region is CASSWPAPWGDTGELFF. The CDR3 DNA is TGTGCCAGCAGTTGGCCCGCGCCGTGGGGAGACACCGGGGAGCTGTTTTTT.

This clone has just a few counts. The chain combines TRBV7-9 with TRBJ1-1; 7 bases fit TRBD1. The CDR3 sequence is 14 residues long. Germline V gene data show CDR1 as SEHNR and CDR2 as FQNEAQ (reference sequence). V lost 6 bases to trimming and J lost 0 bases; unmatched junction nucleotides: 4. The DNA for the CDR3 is TGTGCCAGCAGGTTACAGGGGCTGAACACTGAAGCTTTCTTT. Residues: CASRLQGLNTEAFF.

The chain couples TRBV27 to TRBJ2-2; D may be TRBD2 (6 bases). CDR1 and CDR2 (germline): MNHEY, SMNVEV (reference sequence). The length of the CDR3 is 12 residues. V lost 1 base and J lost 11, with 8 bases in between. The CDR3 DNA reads TGTGCCAGCAGTTTATACGGGGGTGAGCTGTTTTTT. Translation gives CASSLYGGELFF.

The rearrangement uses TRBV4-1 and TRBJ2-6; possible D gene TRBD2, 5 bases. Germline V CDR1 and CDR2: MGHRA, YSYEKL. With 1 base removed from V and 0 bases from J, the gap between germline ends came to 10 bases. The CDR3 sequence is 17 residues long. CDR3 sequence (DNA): TGCGCCAGCAGCCAAGGGCGGGCCAGCTCTGGGGCCAACGTCCTGACTTTC. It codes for CASSQGRASSGANVLTF.

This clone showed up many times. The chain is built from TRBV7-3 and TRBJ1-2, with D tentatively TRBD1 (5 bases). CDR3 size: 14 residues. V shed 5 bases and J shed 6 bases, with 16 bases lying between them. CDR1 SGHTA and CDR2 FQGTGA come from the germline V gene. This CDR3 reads CASSPALQGDGYTF. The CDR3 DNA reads TGTGCCAGCAGCCCAGCCCTCCAGGGTGATGGCTACACCTTC.

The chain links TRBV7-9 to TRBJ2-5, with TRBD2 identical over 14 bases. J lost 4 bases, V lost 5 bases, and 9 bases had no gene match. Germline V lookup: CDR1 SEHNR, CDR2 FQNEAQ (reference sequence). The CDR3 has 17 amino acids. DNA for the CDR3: TGTGCCAGCAGCCCCCGACTAGCGGGAGGGCCGAGAGAGACCCAGTACTTC. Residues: CASSPRLAGGPRETQYF.

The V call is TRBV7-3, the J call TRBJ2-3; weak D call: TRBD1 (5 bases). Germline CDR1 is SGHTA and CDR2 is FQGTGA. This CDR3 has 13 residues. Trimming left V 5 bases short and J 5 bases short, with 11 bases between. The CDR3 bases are TGTGCCAGCAGCCAGTGGGGCGAAGATACGCAGTATTTT. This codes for CASSQWGEDTQYF.